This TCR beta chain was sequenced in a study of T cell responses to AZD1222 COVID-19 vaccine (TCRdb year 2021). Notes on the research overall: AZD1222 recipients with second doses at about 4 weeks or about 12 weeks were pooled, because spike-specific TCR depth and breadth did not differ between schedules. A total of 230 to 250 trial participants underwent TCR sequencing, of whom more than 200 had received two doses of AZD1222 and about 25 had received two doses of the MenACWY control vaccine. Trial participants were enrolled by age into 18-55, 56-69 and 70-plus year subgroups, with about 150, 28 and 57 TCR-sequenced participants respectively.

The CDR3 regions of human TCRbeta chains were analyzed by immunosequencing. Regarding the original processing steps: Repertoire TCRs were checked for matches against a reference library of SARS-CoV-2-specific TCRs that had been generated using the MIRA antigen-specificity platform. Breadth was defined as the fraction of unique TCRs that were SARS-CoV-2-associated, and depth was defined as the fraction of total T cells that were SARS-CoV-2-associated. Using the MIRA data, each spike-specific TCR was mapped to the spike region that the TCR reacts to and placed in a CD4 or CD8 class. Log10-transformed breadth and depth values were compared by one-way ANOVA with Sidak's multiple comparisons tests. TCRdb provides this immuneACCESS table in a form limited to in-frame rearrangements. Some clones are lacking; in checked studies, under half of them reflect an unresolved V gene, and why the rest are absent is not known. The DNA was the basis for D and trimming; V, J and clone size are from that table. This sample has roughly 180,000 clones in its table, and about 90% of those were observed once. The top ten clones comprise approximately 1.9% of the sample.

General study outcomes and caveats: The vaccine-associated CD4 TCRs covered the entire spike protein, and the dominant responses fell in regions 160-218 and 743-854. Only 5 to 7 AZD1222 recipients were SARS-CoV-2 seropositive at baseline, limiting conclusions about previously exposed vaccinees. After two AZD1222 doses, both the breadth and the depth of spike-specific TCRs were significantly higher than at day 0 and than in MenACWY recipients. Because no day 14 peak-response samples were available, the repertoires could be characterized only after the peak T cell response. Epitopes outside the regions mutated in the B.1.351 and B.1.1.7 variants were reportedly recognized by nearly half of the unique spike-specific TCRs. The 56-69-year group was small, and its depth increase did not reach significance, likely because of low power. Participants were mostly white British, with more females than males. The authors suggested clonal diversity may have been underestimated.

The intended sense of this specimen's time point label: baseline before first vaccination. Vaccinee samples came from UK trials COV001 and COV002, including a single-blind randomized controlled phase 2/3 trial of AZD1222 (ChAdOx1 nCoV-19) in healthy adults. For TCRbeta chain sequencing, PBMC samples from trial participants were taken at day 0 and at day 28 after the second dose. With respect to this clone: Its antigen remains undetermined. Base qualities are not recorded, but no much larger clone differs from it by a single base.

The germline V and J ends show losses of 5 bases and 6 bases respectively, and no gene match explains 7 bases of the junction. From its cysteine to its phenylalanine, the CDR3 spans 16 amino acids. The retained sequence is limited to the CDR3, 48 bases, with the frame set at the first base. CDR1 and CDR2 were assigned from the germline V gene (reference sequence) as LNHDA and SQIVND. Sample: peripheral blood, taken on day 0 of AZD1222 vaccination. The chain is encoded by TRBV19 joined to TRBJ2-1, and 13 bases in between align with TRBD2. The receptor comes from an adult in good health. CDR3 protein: CASSQQRTSGSNEQFF. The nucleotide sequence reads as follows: TGTGCCAGTAGTCAACAACGGACTAGCGGGAGCAATGAGCAGTTCTTC.